This TCR beta chain was obtained from a study of shared T cell receptors in the human thymus. Sequencing used immunoSEQ multiplex PCR; TCRdb keeps in-frame clones, though not all of them. The sample lists roughly 500,000 clones, roughly 74% occurring once. CDR3 size: 15 residues. Trimming took 0 bases from V and 4 from J; bases not matched to a gene: 4. The V gene's germline CDR1 is MRHNA and CDR2 SNTAGT. These data are also associated with another study on human thymus T cells. That work states: Healthy Finnish infants undergoing corrective surgery for congenital heart defects were the donors. The study used thymus tissue resected during corrective heart surgery. Both thymic and peripheral blood repertoires showed apparently biased V and J usage. Unrelated individuals had highly overlapping thymic repertoires, as reported in related research.

Material for sequencing was thymocytes. V gene TRBV6-4 combines with J gene TRBJ1-2, with TRBD1 matching 8 bases. The sequence derives from a boy younger than two with a congenital heart defect. Written as DNA, the CDR3 is TGTGCCAGCAGTGACTCGCGGACAGGGCCCTATGGCTACACCTTC. Its protein product is CASSDSRTGPYGYTF.